These 2 T cell receptor beta chains share one sample of origin, sequenced in a study of cytomegalovirus exposure and HLA in healthy donors. PCR amplification relied on 60 Vbeta primers (plus 13 Jbeta primers). Clones were sequenced by immunoSEQ multiplex PCR, and TCRdb holds only the in-frame ones, with some missing. Found here are approximately 89,000 clones, about three fifths of them singletons; the top ten hold about 5%. The sequencing input was PBMCs. These receptors all stem from a woman aged 25-40 years in good health and CMV-seropositive.

The J gene is TRBJ2-3, the V gene TRBV6-4; 7 bases fit TRBD1. V was pared by 3 bases and J by 5 bases, with 8 bases of the junction left unmatched. From germline, CDR1 is MRHNA and CDR2 SNTAGT. The CDR3 sequence is 15 residues long. For the CDR3, the DNA is TGTGCCAGCAGTGAATTACAGGGGCAGGTAGATACGCAGTATTTT. It specifies CASSELQGQVDTQYF.

The rearrangement uses TRBV7-3 and TRBJ2-5, with 10 bases fitting TRBD1. The V and J ends lost 5 bases and 5 bases, in that order; junction bases with no gene match: 2. The CDR3 covers 13 residues. Germline-derived CDR1 and CDR2 are SGHTA and FQGTGA. The CDR3 region is CASSPGQGETQYF. The CDR3 bases are TGTGCCAGCAGCCCGGGACAGGGGGAGACCCAGTACTTC. Supplemented by reference TRBV7-3 and TRBJ2-5, the full variable domain reads GAGVSQTPSNKVTEKGKYVELRCDPISGHTALYWYRQSLGQGPEFLIYFQGTGAADDSGLPNDRFFAVRPEGSVSTLKIQRTERGDSAVYLCASSPGQGETQYFGPGTRLLVL.